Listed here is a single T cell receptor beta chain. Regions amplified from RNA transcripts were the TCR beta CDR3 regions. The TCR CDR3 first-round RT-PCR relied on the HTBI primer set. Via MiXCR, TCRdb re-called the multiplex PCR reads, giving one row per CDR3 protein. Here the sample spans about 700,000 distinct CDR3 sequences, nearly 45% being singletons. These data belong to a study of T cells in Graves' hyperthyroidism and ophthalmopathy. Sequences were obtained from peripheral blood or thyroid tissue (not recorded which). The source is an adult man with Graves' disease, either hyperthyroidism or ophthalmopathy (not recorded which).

The CDR3 region has the DNA TGCAGCGTTGGGCTAGCGAGACAAGAGACCCAGTACTTC. Protein sequence: CSVGLARQETQYF. The V call is TRBV29-1, the J call TRBJ2-5, with D perhaps matching TRBD2 (6 bases). Deletions cut 4 bases from V and 2 bases from J, with 11 bases between. Germline V gene sequence: CDR1 SQVTM, CDR2 ANQGSEA. There are 13 residues in the CDR3.